The 14 T cell receptor beta chains below come from one sample, sequenced in a study of response to subunit inactivated influenza vaccine. TCRdb reanalysed the RT-PCR reads using MiXCR and keeps one entry per CDR3 protein. Of 600,000 to 700,000 distinct CDR3 sequences listed, approximately 15% are singletons. Sequencing was performed on PBMCs from blood, taken roughly 2 weeks before vaccination. The receptors derive from a man aged 45-65 years who received an inactivated influenza vaccine.

The chain links TRBV10-3 to TRBJ2-7, with 7 nucleotides matching TRBD1. CDR3 size: 14 residues. CDR1 ENHRY and CDR2 SYGVKD come from the germline V gene. After removal of 3 bases from V and 2 bases from J, the junction contained 4 bases not matched to a gene. The CDR3 sequence: CAISDWDSPYEQYF. The CDR3 region has the DNA TGTGCCATCAGTGACTGGGACAGTCCCTACGAGCAGTACTTC.

Concerning this clonotype itself: A clone one base away is much larger, so this may be a read error. The chain employs TRBV7-3 and TRBJ2-7, with TRBD2 identical over 9 bases. Germline lookup yields CDR1 SGHTA and CDR2 FQGTGA. V lost 8 bases, J lost 2 bases, and 7 bases stayed unmatched. This CDR3 has 14 residues. The CDR3 DNA sequence: TGTGCCAGCTGCCTGGCTAGCGGGACCTACGAGCAGTACTTC. Its translation is CASCLASGTYEQYF.

This clonotype was detected only a few times. The chain uses TRBV6-5 and TRBJ1-1, with D maybe TRBD1 (6 bases). CDR1 MNHEY and CDR2 SVGAGI come from the germline V gene. This CDR3 contains 15 residues. Trimming cost V 0 bases and J 6 bases, with 14 bases left between them. The CDR3 loop is CASSYSFYRVAEAFF. CDR3 DNA: TGTGCCAGCAGTTACTCATTCTACAGGGTTGCTGAAGCTTTCTTT.

This clonotype was observed a few times. The V and J genes are TRBV5-6 and TRBJ1-2; D gene uncertain. The germline CDR1 and CDR2 sequences are SGHDT and YYEEEE. Deletions cut 6 bases from V and 0 bases from J, with 18 bases between. CDR3 length: 16 residues. DNA of the CDR3: TGTGCCAGCACGCAGGACGTGGGATCAGCTAACTATGGCTACACCTTC. Translation: CASTQDVGSANYGYTF.

This clonotype has more than one count but fewer than ten. The J gene is TRBJ1-6, the V gene TRBV3-1; D not certain. CDR3 size: 13 residues. Germline values: CDR1 LGHDT, CDR2 YNNKEL (reference sequence). The V gene lost 6 bases and the J gene lost 7 bases, with 10 bases spanning the gap. In DNA form, the CDR3 reads TGTGCCAGCAGGGACCGGACGAATTCACCCCTCCACTTT. This encodes CASRDRTNSPLHF.

The chain uses TRBV4-2 and TRBJ2-2; 9 bases align to TRBD2. This CDR3 is 17 amino acids long. CDR1 is LGHNA, CDR2 YNFKEQ, per germline. V shed 1 base and J 2 bases; nucleotides not matched to a gene: 5. Here the CDR3 DNA reads TGTGCCAGCAGCCAAGCGGTCCTAGCGGGAAACACCGGGGAGCTGTTTTTT. Translation gives CASSQAVLAGNTGELFF.

This clonotype has only a few counts. The rearrangement uses TRBV10-3 and TRBJ2-1; 14 bases are shared with TRBD2. The CDR3 loop spans 16 amino acids. J was trimmed by 3 bases and V by 4 bases; bases with no gene match: 2. The V gene's germline CDR1 is ENHRY and CDR2 SYGVKD. The CDR3 loop reads CAISATSGRDYNEQFF. CDR3 sequence (DNA): TGTGCCATCAGTGCGACTAGCGGGAGGGACTACAATGAGCAGTTCTTC.

This clonotype was seen at least ten times. The chain couples TRBV19 to TRBJ1-1; D call uncertain. The CDR3 spans 13 residues. Germline V CDR1 and CDR2: LNHDA, SQIVND (reference sequence). Trimming removed 2 bases from V and 4 bases from J, with 8 bases in between. The CDR3 loop is CASSIRLGTEAFF. The CDR3 bases are TGTGCCAGTAGTATACGGCTGGGCACTGAAGCTTTCTTT.

This clonotype was observed a few times. The chain is built from TRBV28 and TRBJ1-5; TRBD1 matches at 8 bases. Trimming cost V 6 bases and J 5 bases; bases outside gene matches: 12. This CDR3 spans 16 amino acids. Germline-derived CDR1 and CDR2 are MDHEN and SYDVKM. The CDR3 nucleotides read TGTGCCAGCAGCCCGTCGGACAGGGTTGACGATCAGCCCCAGCATTTT. It translates to CASSPSDRVDDQPQHF.

This clonotype has just a few counts. J is TRBJ2-1 and V is TRBV5-1; 9 bases line up with TRBD1. Germline V gene data show CDR1 as SGHRS and CDR2 as YFSETQ. V dropped 3 bases and J dropped 3; count of bases not matched to a gene: 7. This CDR3 is 16 amino acids long. The DNA for the CDR3 is TGCGCCAGCAGCTCGGGGACAGGGAAATACTACAATGAGCAGTTCTTC. Protein product: CASSSGTGKYYNEQFF.

This clonotype has only a few counts. J is TRBJ1-1 and V is TRBV6-4; D perhaps matches TRBD1 (6 bases). The CDR3 is 14 amino acids. The germline CDR1 and CDR2 sequences are MRHNA and SNTAGT. Deletions cut 3 bases from V and 1 base from J, with 9 bases between. CDR3 residues: CASSERGGNTEAFF. The CDR3 nucleotides read TGTGCCAGCAGTGAAAGGGGGGGGAACACTGAAGCTTTCTTT.

The CDR3 DNA sequence: TGCGCCAGCAGCCAAGATGGAGGGAGATCCTACAATGAGCAGTTCTTC. Translated: CASSQDGGRSYNEQFF. The chain carries TRBV4-3 and TRBJ2-1, with D perhaps TRBD2 (6 bases). V lost 0 bases, J lost 1 base, and 10 bases lay in between. Germline loops: CDR1 LGHNA, CDR2 YSLEER. This CDR3 spans 16 amino acids.

The chain employs TRBV6-1 and TRBJ1-1; 8 bases match TRBD1. The CDR3 loop spans 14 amino acids. Losses at the gene ends were 5 bases for V and 5 bases for J; bases not matched to a gene: 7. CDR1 and CDR2 (germline): MNHNS, SASEGT. CDR3 sequence reads: CASSPGQVETEAFF. CDR3 in DNA: TGTGCCAGCAGTCCGGGACAGGTGGAGACTGAAGCTTTCTTT.

For this clonotype: A much larger clone differs from this one at a single base, so this may be a read error. V and J are TRBV6-5 and TRBJ2-7; 7 nucleotides agree with TRBD2. From germline, CDR1 is MNHEY and CDR2 SVGAGI. CDR3 size: 16 residues. Here the CDR3 reads CVSSYSGGPRTYEQYF. CDR3 sequence (DNA): TGTGTCAGCAGTTACTCGGGGGGTCCCCGTACCTACGAGCAGTACTTC.